Each of the 23 T cell receptor beta chains below was sequenced from the same sample in a study of blood T cell repertoires in COVID-19. The repertoire was sequenced with immunoSEQ multiplex PCR; TCRdb's copy has only in-frame clones and lacks some. The sample includes around 370,000 clones, over 80% of them seen just once. Sequenced input: peripheral blood. All receptors come from a woman aged 45-60 years with COVID-19, enrolled during active disease.

The genes are TRBV12-5 and TRBJ2-1, with 9 positions matching TRBD1. Germline loops: CDR1 LGHNT, CDR2 FRNRAP. J was trimmed by 9 bases and V by 2 bases; bases with no gene match: 17. The CDR3 extends over 18 amino acids. The CDR3 sequence: CASGLPTGGGFISVEQFF. In nucleotides, the CDR3 is TGTGCTAGTGGTTTGCCCACAGGGGGCGGGTTTATATCGGTTGAGCAGTTCTTC.

This clone was recorded a few times. The chain has TRBV18 and TRBJ1-4, with D uncertain. V shed 5 bases and J shed 0 bases, with 13 bases lying between them. The CDR3 runs to 16 residues. Looked up from germline, CDR1 is KGHSH and CDR2 is LQKENI. CDR3 nucleotides: TGTGCCAGCTCATCCGGACGGGGAGCAACTAATGAAAAACTGTTTTTT. Residues: CASSSGRGATNEKLFF.

This chain joins TRBV5-1 and TRBJ2-5, with D hard to call. This CDR3 has 16 amino acids. CDR1 and CDR2 from the germline V gene are SGHRS and YFSETQ. The V end was cut by 0 bases, the J end by 1 base, with 13 bases between. The DNA of the CDR3 is TGCGCCAGCAGCTTGGTACCAGTGGCAAGCCAAGAGACCCAGTACTTC. Its translation is CASSLVPVASQETQYF.

This clone was detected only once. The chain uses TRBV7-2 and TRBJ1-2; 8 bases align to TRBD1. Germline V CDR1 and CDR2: SGHTA, FQGNSA. The CDR3 consists of 15 residues. V gave up 4 bases and J gave up 8 bases; unmatched junction bases: 12. CDR3 sequence (DNA): TGTGCCAGCAGCTCGGACAGGGTCCTATTTGGCGGCTACACCTTC. This sequence encodes CASSSDRVLFGGYTF.

This chain uses TRBV5-1 with TRBJ2-7; possible D gene TRBD2, 6 bases. The CDR3 consists of 15 residues. V dropped 1 base and J dropped 1 base, with 12 bases sitting between them. CDR1 and CDR2 from the germline V gene are SGHRS and YFSETQ. The CDR3 DNA follows: TGCGCCAGCAGCTTGTCTGCTAGCGAATCCTACGAGCAGTACTTC. This translates into CASSLSASESYEQYF.

The chain combines TRBV12-5 with TRBJ1-3, with 8 bases aligning to TRBD1. Trimming took 6 bases from V and 0 from J; bases not matched to a gene: 4. CDR3 length: 15 amino acids. The germline CDR1 and CDR2 sequences are LGHNT and FRNRAP. The CDR3 DNA reads as TGTGCTAGTGGCCCCGGGACAGGCTCTGGAAACACCATATATTTT. Protein: CASGPGTGSGNTIYF.

This chain links TRBV9 with TRBJ2-7; the match to TRBD1 covers 7 bases. Germline V gene data show CDR1 as SGDLS and CDR2 as YYNGEE. After removal of 3 bases from V and 1 base from J, the junction contained 10 bases not matched to a gene. The length of the CDR3 is 16 residues. The CDR3, as DNA: TGTGCCAGCAGCGCATCTCCCCGGGACAGATCCTACGAGCAGTACTTC. It yields the protein CASSASPRDRSYEQYF.

J is TRBJ1-2 and V is TRBV27, with 9 positions matching TRBD1. The junction had 11 bases not matched to a gene; V was cut back by 0 bases and J by 3 bases. Germline values: CDR1 MNHEY, CDR2 SMNVEV (reference sequence). The CDR3 sequence is 18 residues long. The CDR3 protein is CASSLSARDRVIYYGYTF. The CDR3 nucleotides read TGTGCCAGCAGTTTATCTGCCCGGGACAGGGTAATTTACTATGGCTACACCTTC.

CDR3 sequence: CSVGGLGDSGYTF. As DNA, the CDR3 is TGCAGCGTTGGAGGATTGGGTGATAGCGGCTACACCTTC. The genes are TRBV29-1 and TRBJ1-2; D remains unclear. Between the trimmed V and J ends, which lost 4 bases and 8 bases, there was a span of 17 bases. Germline V lookup: CDR1 SQVTM, CDR2 ANQGSEA. The CDR3 sequence is 13 residues long.

Here the CDR3 DNA reads TGTGCCAGCAGCTTAGGCGGGAATAAATACGAGCAGTACTTC. Its protein is CASSLGGNKYEQYF. The genes are TRBV7-8 and TRBJ2-7; tentative D call: TRBD2 (6 bases). The CDR3 sequence is 14 residues long. The germline CDR1 and CDR2 sequences are SGHVS and FQNEAQ. V shed 1 base and J shed 4 bases, with 11 bases lying between them.

This clone was seen a single time. This sequence joins TRBV19 and TRBJ2-7; 12 bases align to TRBD2. The CDR3 runs to 15 residues. Germline CDR1 LNHDA, CDR2 SQIVND (reference sequence). J gave up 1 base and V 8 bases, and 6 bases lay outside the gene matches. The CDR3 region is CASGGLAGRSYEQYF. As DNA, the CDR3 is TGTGCCAGTGGAGGACTAGCGGGAAGATCCTACGAGCAGTACTTC.

The chain combines TRBV3-1 (or the pseudogene TRBV3-2) with TRBJ2-7, with 12 bases aligning to TRBD2. With 3 bases clipped from V and 4 bases from J, the junction kept 4 bases outside the gene matches. From germline, CDR1 is LGHDT and CDR2 YNNKEL (reference sequence). The CDR3 has 15 residues. CDR3 amino acids: CASSQTSGSPYEQYF. CDR3 bases: TGTGCCAGCAGCCAGACTAGCGGGAGTCCGTACGAGCAGTACTTC.

V and J are TRBV7-7 and TRBJ2-1; 9 nucleotides align to TRBD1. The CDR3 length is 15 residues. Germline assignment: CDR1 SSHAT and CDR2 FNYEAQ (reference sequence). V trimming: 5 bases; J trimming: 8 bases; junction bases outside the gene matches: 10. CDR3: CASSQQGADSDEQFF. The CDR3 nucleotides are TGTGCCAGCAGCCAACAGGGGGCTGATTCGGATGAGCAGTTCTTC.

The genes are TRBV9 and TRBJ1-2; D gene unclear. The CDR3 totals 12 residues. V was trimmed by 0 bases and J by 8 bases, leaving 8 bases between them. Germline CDR1 and CDR2: SGDLS and YYNGEE. CDR3 loop: CASSVEYGGYTF. The CDR3 coding sequence is TGTGCCAGCAGCGTAGAGTACGGGGGCTACACCTTC. Looking up the rest from reference TRBV9 and TRBJ1-2 gives the full variable domain: DSGVTQTPKHLITATGQRVTLRCSPRSGDLSVYWYQQSLDQGLQFLIQYYNGEERAKGNILERFSAQQFPDLHSELNLSSLELGDSALYFCASSVEYGGYTFGSGTRLTVV.

V gene TRBV24-1 combines with J gene TRBJ2-1; 12 nucleotides line up with TRBD2. The CDR3 has 18 residues. With V trimmed by 3 bases and J by 8 bases, 13 bases remained unmatched. Per the germline V gene, CDR1 is KGHDR and CDR2 is SFDVKD. CDR3 nucleotide sequence: TGTGCCACCAGTGATCCGCAGCGACTAGCGGGAGCTTTCGATGAGCAGTTCTTC. This sequence encodes CATSDPQRLAGAFDEQFF.

The rearrangement links TRBV6-5 to TRBJ2-3; 10 nucleotides agree with TRBD1. V was pared by 7 bases and J by 4 bases, with 5 bases of the junction left unmatched. The CDR3 consists of 14 residues. CDR1 MNHEY and CDR2 SVGAGI come from the germline V gene. The CDR3 loop is CASTGTGVADTQYF. CDR3 coding DNA: TGTGCCAGCACCGGGACAGGGGTAGCAGATACGCAGTATTTT.

For this clone: This sample includes further DNA sequences coding for the same CDR3. CDR3 sequence reads: CASSPGLAGYEQYF. Written as DNA, the CDR3 is TGTGCCAGCTCACCGGGACTAGCGGGCTACGAGCAGTACTTC. V is TRBV18 and J is TRBJ2-7; 12 bases align to TRBD2. This CDR3 comprises 14 residues. V dropped 3 bases and J dropped 3; count of bases not matched to a gene: 0. CDR1 and CDR2 (germline): KGHSH, LQKENI.

The chain joins TRBV3-1 (or the pseudogene TRBV3-2) to TRBJ2-3; D unclear. Germline V lookup: CDR1 LGHDT, CDR2 YNNKEL (reference sequence). The CDR3 covers 15 residues. Trimming left V 2 bases short and J 3 bases short, with 12 bases between. The CDR3 region has the DNA TGTGCCAGCAGCCAACGCTTAGCCCGTACAGATACGCAGTATTTT. Amino acids: CASSQRLARTDTQYF.

The V gene is TRBV7-8, the J gene TRBJ2-7, with a possible D match to TRBD2 (7 bases). The V end was cut by 3 bases, the J end by 2 bases, with 17 bases between. The germline CDR1 and CDR2 sequences are SGHVS and FQNEAQ. This CDR3 comprises 16 residues. CDR3 region: CASSLIYGRGPYEQYF. The CDR3 DNA reads TGTGCCAGCAGCTTGATATATGGGCGGGGGCCCTACGAGCAGTACTTC.

CDR3 bases: TGTGCCAGCAGGGTGGGGCAGGGGACCCCCTACGAGCAGTACTTC. It translates to CASRVGQGTPYEQYF. The J gene is TRBJ2-7, the V gene TRBV25-1; possibly TRBD1 for D (6 bases). Germline values: CDR1 MGHDK, CDR2 SYGVNS. Trimming removed 6 bases from V and 2 bases from J, with 17 bases in between. The CDR3 runs 15 residues.

This clone showed up just once. The rearrangement links TRBV27 to TRBJ2-7; 10 bases match TRBD2. V was clipped by 0 bases and J by 2 bases; unmatched bases: 13. Germline assignment: CDR1 MNHEY and CDR2 SMNVEV (reference sequence). CDR3 length: 19 amino acids. The DNA of the CDR3 is TGTGCCAGCAGTTTATCGATAGGTCGACTAGCGGGCCTCGCCTACGAGCAGTACTTC. Translating gives CASSLSIGRLAGLAYEQYF.

This clone was recorded once. The chain couples TRBV4-3 to TRBJ2-7; 13 bases fit TRBD2. This CDR3 has 16 residues. The germline CDR1 and CDR2 sequences are LGHNA and YSLEER. Germline trimming cut 4 bases from V and 4 bases from J; bases unmatched to any gene: 7. CDR3 sequence reads: CASSLGTSGILYEQYF. As DNA, the CDR3 is TGCGCCAGCAGCCTCGGGACTAGCGGGATTCTTTACGAGCAGTACTTC.

The chain combines TRBV19 with TRBJ1-5, with a weak D call TRBD1 (5 bases). From germline, CDR1 is LNHDA and CDR2 SQIVND (reference sequence). V was shortened by 7 bases and J by 3 bases, with 19 bases between the two germline ends. The CDR3 loop spans 16 amino acids. CDR3 nucleotides: TGTGCCAGTACTCATGGGCAGGGCCGGTTCAATCAGCCCCAGCATTTT. Amino acids: CASTHGQGRFNQPQHF.